A single sample gave rise to the 17 T cell receptor beta chains below, sequenced in a study of identical twins. Via MiXCR, TCRdb re-called the 5' RACE reads, giving one row per CDR3 protein. The sample contains about 160,000 distinct CDR3 sequences, approximately 3.5% of which appear only once. The sequenced sample consisted of memory T cells sorted from blood. The receptors come from a man between 18 and 35 years old in good health.

This clonotype was picked up many times. For the CDR3, the DNA is TGTGCCAGCAGCGCTCTAGCGAACCAAGAGACCCAGTACTTC. Amino acids: CASSALANQETQYF. J is TRBJ2-5 and V is TRBV9; D perhaps matches TRBD2 (6 bases). This CDR3 region has 14 residues. Germline V lookup: CDR1 SGDLS, CDR2 YYNGEE. Trimming shortened V by 3 bases and J by 0 bases, and 9 bases separated the two germline ends.

This chain joins TRBV7-2 and TRBJ2-2, with 13 bases aligning to TRBD2. CDR1 is SGHTA, CDR2 FQGNSA, per germline. There are 17 residues in the CDR3. The J segment lost 5 bases and the V segment lost 3 bases, leaving 6 bases of the junction unmatched. As DNA, the CDR3 is TGTGCCAGCAGCTTGCCGGGACTAGCGGGGCTTACCGGGGAGCTGTTTTTT. As protein: CASSLPGLAGLTGELFF.

This clonotype was counted at least ten times. The junction shows a germline mismatch at one end, possibly a read error. The V and J genes are TRBV18 and TRBJ1-5, with 10 bases fitting TRBD1. The CDR3 extends over 18 amino acids. The germline gives CDR1 KGHSH, CDR2 LQKENI. The CDR3 coding sequence is TGTGCCAGCTCACCGATCCGACAGGGGGCATATAGCAACCAGCCCCAGCATTTT. It yields the protein CASSPIRQGAYSNQPQHF.

This clonotype was detected many times. This chain joins TRBV28 and TRBJ2-7; a weak D match, TRBD1 (6 bases). The CDR3 sequence is 13 residues long. CDR1 is MDHEN, CDR2 SYDVKM, per germline. V gave up 3 bases and J gave up 4 bases, with 10 bases separating them. CDR3 bases: TGTGCCAGCAGTTTGGGCCAGGGGTACGAGCAGTACTTC. It yields the protein CASSLGQGYEQYF.

This clonotype was observed at least ten times. This chain uses TRBV6-2 or TRBV6-3 with TRBJ2-3, with D uncertain. This CDR3 spans 14 amino acids. Germline loops: CDR1 MNHEY, CDR2 SVGEGT. V lost 0 bases and J 4 bases, leaving 8 bases between the germline ends. The CDR3 spells CASSYSEASDTQYF. CDR3 sequence (DNA): TGTGCCAGCAGTTACTCTGAGGCGTCAGATACGCAGTATTTT.

This clonotype was found many times. The chain is built from TRBV24-1 and TRBJ2-3, with D possibly matching TRBD2 (6 bases). The germline V and J ends were trimmed by 2 bases and 3 bases, with 14 bases remaining between them. Germline V gene sequence: CDR1 KGHDR, CDR2 SFDVKD. The CDR3 is 16 amino acids. The CDR3 sequence is CATSDSYGGSTDTQYF. CDR3 DNA sequence: TGTGCCACCAGTGATTCCTACGGGGGAAGTACAGATACGCAGTATTTT.

This clonotype was detected many times. This sequence joins TRBV7-9 and TRBJ1-2; D is possibly TRBD1 (6 bases). V shed 11 bases and J shed 6 bases, with 19 bases lying between them. CDR3 size: 13 residues. Germline CDR1 SEHNR, CDR2 FQNEAQ (reference sequence). The CDR3: CAGGPGAGHGYTF. The CDR3 DNA is TGTGCCGGGGGGCCGGGGGCGGGCCATGGCTACACCTTC.

The sample holds many counts of this clonotype. This chain uses TRBV11-2 with TRBJ1-4, with 8 bases fitting TRBD1. The junction had 13 bases not matched to a gene; V was cut back by 5 bases and J by 2 bases. Germline V gene lookup returns CDR1 SGHAT and CDR2 FQNNGV. The CDR3 runs 18 residues. CDR3 bases: TGTGCCAGCAGCCCACCACCCCAGGGGGCGCGGACTAATGAAAAACTGTTTTTT. This encodes CASSPPPQGARTNEKLFF. Looking up the rest from reference TRBV11-2 and TRBJ1-4 gives the full variable domain: EAGVAQSPRYKIIEKRQSVAFWCNPISGHATLYWYQQILGQGPKLLIQFQNNGVVDDSQLPKDRFSAERLKGVDSTLKIQPAKLEDSAVYLCASSPPPQGARTNEKLFFGSGTQLSVL.

This clonotype was recorded at least ten times. V is TRBV20-1 and J is TRBJ1-5, with 7 bases that match TRBD1. CDR3 length: 13 residues. Germline V gene data show CDR1 as DFQATT and CDR2 as SNEGSKA (reference sequence). V lost 5 bases to trimming and J lost 2 bases; unmatched junction nucleotides: 3. Here the CDR3 reads CSALTGGNQPQHF. The CDR3 nucleotides read TGCAGTGCTCTAACAGGGGGCAATCAGCCCCAGCATTTT.

The rearrangement joins TRBV3-1 to TRBJ2-7, with D unclear. The CDR3 contains 13 residues. Deletions cut 4 bases from V and 5 bases from J, with 12 bases between. CDR1 is LGHDT, CDR2 YNNKEL, per germline (reference sequence). Here the CDR3 reads CASSPGSLHEQYF. In nucleotides, the CDR3 is TGTGCCAGCAGCCCCGGAAGCCTCCACGAGCAGTACTTC.

This clonotype was seen many times. V and J are TRBV6-1 and TRBJ1-4, with 7 positions matching TRBD1. J was trimmed by 5 bases and V by 6 bases; bases with no gene match: 6. The CDR3 runs to 14 residues. Germline lookup yields CDR1 MNHNS and CDR2 SASEGT. CDR3 amino acids: CASRPGQANEKLFF. CDR3 DNA sequence: TGTGCCAGCAGGCCCGGACAGGCAAATGAAAAACTGTTTTTT.

This clonotype was detected many times. The gene calls are TRBV7-6 and TRBJ2-2; the D gene is possibly TRBD2 (5 bases). Trimming stripped 5 bases from V and 4 bases from J, with 17 bases between. The CDR3 spans 16 residues. CDR1 and CDR2 from the germline V gene are SGHVS and FNYEAQ. CDR3 bases: TGTGCCAGCAGCCTAATGAGGGCCCTATCCACCGGGGAGCTGTTTTTT. It codes for CASSLMRALSTGELFF.

This clonotype was seen repeatedly, ten times or more. The chain recombines TRBV11-2 with TRBJ2-7; 8 bases fit TRBD2. The CDR3 is made up of 18 amino acids. The V gene end was trimmed by 1 base and the J gene end by 2 bases; junction bases not matched to a gene: 13. The germline V gene has CDR1 SGHAT and CDR2 FQNNGV. This CDR3 reads CASSLVVQAGAPTYEQYF. In nucleotides, the CDR3 is TGTGCCAGCAGCTTAGTGGTTCAAGCGGGAGCCCCGACCTACGAGCAGTACTTC.

This clonotype was recorded at least ten times. The chain joins TRBV7-2 to TRBJ2-3, with a possible D match to TRBD2 (5 bases). The CDR3 totals 12 residues. Germline V gene data show CDR1 as SGHTA and CDR2 as FQGNSA. The ends were cut back, 4 bases at V and 6 bases at J, with 8 bases in the middle. The chain's CDR3 is CASSSKRDTQYF. CDR3 sequence (DNA): TGTGCCAGCAGCTCCAAGCGGGATACGCAGTATTTT. Drawing the rest from reference TRBV7-2 and TRBJ2-3, the complete variable domain is GAGVSQSPSNKVTEKGKDVELRCDPISGHTALYWYRQSLGQGLEFLIYFQGNSAPDKSGLPSDRFSAERTGGSVSTLTIQRTQQEDSAVYLCASSSKRDTQYFGPGTRLTVL.

This clonotype appeared many times. The V and J genes are TRBV5-1 and TRBJ2-1; D is unresolved. CDR1 and CDR2 from the germline V gene are SGHRS and YFSETQ. The CDR3 sequence is 15 residues long. The V gene lost 2 bases and the J gene lost 2 bases, with 11 bases spanning the gap. The CDR3: CASSLSVQTYNEQFF. Here the CDR3 DNA reads TGCGCCAGCAGCTTATCAGTTCAAACCTACAATGAGCAGTTCTTC.

In this sample, this clonotype turned up many times. The chain employs TRBV6-5 and TRBJ2-5; D gene ambiguous. Trimming took 2 bases from V and 6 from J, leaving 4 bases between them. Per germline, CDR1 MNHEY and CDR2 SVGAGI. The CDR3 extends over 11 amino acids. The CDR3 region is CASSYQQTQYF. Here the CDR3 DNA reads TGTGCCAGCAGTTACCAGCAGACCCAGTACTTC.

There are many counts of this clonotype. V and J are TRBV29-1 and TRBJ2-1; 9 bases line up with TRBD2. CDR1 and CDR2 from the germline V gene are SQVTM and ANQGSEA. The CDR3 loop spans 13 amino acids. After removal of 7 bases from V and 12 bases from J, the junction contained 13 bases not matched to a gene. Here the CDR3 reads CSGREGIIQGQFF. In nucleotides, the CDR3 is TGCAGCGGGCGGGAGGGGATAATCCAAGGGCAGTTCTTC.